These 15 T cell receptor beta chains were all obtained from the same sample, sequenced in a study of immune evolution from preneoplasia to lung adenocarcinoma (dated by TCRdb to the early 2020s). Receptors were amplified or captured by the immunoSEQ multiplex PCR assay. TCRdb stores this immuneACCESS table with in-frame sequences only. Part of the clones is absent; in the studies checked, under half of the shortfall reflects unresolved V genes, and no reason is known for the rest. In all, the sample holds tens of thousands of clones, and just under 75% of those were seen once. The ten largest clonotypes hold 5% to 7% of the sample. Material: FFPE invasive lung adenocarcinoma tissue. In the paper's terms, the cell subset or site label means: frankly invasive lung adenocarcinoma (ADC). The source is a person in their sixties or seventies with invasive lung adenocarcinoma. Some clones in this sample may be carry-over from other donors' samples.

The chain uses TRBV11-3 and TRBJ2-1; 8 bases are a match to TRBD2. CDR1 is SGHNT, CDR2 YENEEA, per germline. The junction had 4 bases not matched to a gene; V was cut back by 5 bases and J by 7 bases. CDR3 length: 13 amino acids. CDR3 region: CASSPGGPNEQFF. The DNA of the CDR3 is TGTGCCAGCAGCCCGGGGGGGCCTAATGAGCAGTTCTTC.

The chain is built from TRBV7-3 and TRBJ2-3; D is perhaps TRBD2 (6 bases). The V gene's germline CDR1 is SGHTA and CDR2 FQGTGA. This CDR3 has 13 amino acids. Trimming pared 5 bases from V and 6 bases from J, leaving 12 bases between. The chain's CDR3 is CASSPRLEDTQYF. CDR3 bases: TGTGCCAGCAGCCCGCGACTAGAGGATACGCAGTATTTT.

V is TRBV5-4 and J is TRBJ2-7; possibly TRBD2 for D (5 bases). The germline CDR1 and CDR2 sequences are SGHNT and YYREEE (reference sequence). V lost 4 bases and J 5 bases, leaving 19 bases between the germline ends. CDR3 length: 15 residues. The CDR3 reads CASSQAAGKGNEQYF. CDR3 sequence (DNA): TGTGCCAGCAGCCAAGCGGCAGGAAAGGGCAACGAGCAGTACTTC.

The chain couples TRBV28 to TRBJ2-7; TRBD2 might be the D (5 bases). The length of the CDR3 is 13 residues. V lost 6 bases, J lost 6 bases, and 15 bases lay in between. Germline-derived CDR1 and CDR2 are MDHEN and SYDVKM. CDR3: CASSPMTGGEQYF. The CDR3 DNA is TGTGCCAGCAGCCCAATGACCGGAGGCGAGCAGTACTTC.

This clone has just a few counts. The chain couples TRBV28 to TRBJ1-4; TRBD1 agrees at 8 bases. Trimming removed 5 bases from V and 5 bases from J; junction bases left unmatched: 7. The CDR3 spans 15 residues. Germline CDR1 reads MDHEN; CDR2 reads SYDVKM. The CDR3 protein is CASSPRTGSNEKLFF. The DNA for the CDR3 is TGTGCCAGCAGTCCACGGACAGGGTCGAATGAAAAACTGTTTTTT.

A few counts support this clone. V gene TRBV7-7 combines with J gene TRBJ2-7; perhaps TRBD2 as D (6 bases). Germline CDR1 SSHAT, CDR2 FNYEAQ (reference sequence). V gave up 10 bases and J gave up 2 bases, with 15 bases separating them. The CDR3 extends over 13 amino acids. The CDR3 coding sequence is TGTGCCATCTCGGGAGAGGGGACCTACGAGCAGTACTTC. Its translation is CAISGEGTYEQYF. Based on the CDR3 plus reference TRBV7-7 and TRBJ2-7, the full variable domain is GAGVSQSPRYKVTKRGQDVTLRCDPISSHATLYWYQQALGQGPEFLTYFNYEAQPDKSGLPSDRFSAERPEGSISTLTIQRTEQRDSAMYRCAISGEGTYEQYFGPGTRLTVT.

V gene TRBV2 combines with J gene TRBJ2-5; 15 bases agree with TRBD2. Unmatched junction bases numbered 5, after V lost 6 bases and J lost 3 bases. Looked up from germline, CDR1 is SNHLY and CDR2 is FYNNEI. The CDR3 sequence is 16 residues long. The CDR3 nucleotides read TGTGCCAGCAGACCGGGACTAGCGGGAGGAAAAGAGACCCAGTACTTC. It is translated as CASRPGLAGGKETQYF.

The chain carries TRBV7-8 and TRBJ1-1; 10 bases line up with TRBD1. J gave up 4 bases and V 4 bases, and 9 bases lay outside the gene matches. The CDR3 length is 16 residues. The germline CDR1 and CDR2 sequences are SGHVS and FQNEAQ. CDR3 loop: CASSWGQGRGGTEAFF. The DNA for the CDR3 is TGTGCCAGCAGCTGGGGACAGGGGAGGGGTGGCACTGAAGCTTTCTTT.

A few counts support this clone. This rearrangement joins TRBV6-6 to TRBJ2-1, with D uncertain. Trimming stripped 7 bases from V and 5 bases from J, with 12 bases between. CDR1 is MNHNY, CDR2 SVGAGI, per germline (reference sequence). The CDR3 length is 13 residues. CDR3 protein: CASTSQVNNEQFF. The DNA of the CDR3 is TGTGCCAGCACCTCTCAGGTCAACAATGAGCAGTTCTTC.

The chain recombines TRBV7-2 with TRBJ1-5; D might be TRBD1 (6 bases). V lost 4 bases and J lost 7, with 17 bases in between. The CDR3 is 15 residues long. Looked up from germline, CDR1 is SGHTA and CDR2 is FQGNSA. The CDR3 is CASSSRSGGYQPQHF. The CDR3 coding sequence is TGTGCCAGCAGCTCTCGCTCGGGGGGCTACCAGCCCCAGCATTTT.

The V call is TRBV19, the J call TRBJ2-7, with a possible D match to TRBD2 (7 bases). The V end was cut by 6 bases, the J end by 2 bases, with 14 bases between. The CDR3 runs 14 residues. Germline lookup yields CDR1 LNHDA and CDR2 SQIVND (reference sequence). CDR3 amino acids: CASRRGGAPYEQYF. CDR3 nucleotides: TGTGCCAGTAGAAGGGGGGGGGCCCCCTACGAGCAGTACTTC.

This clone was seen just once. In DNA, the CDR3 is TGTGCCAGCAGTTTAAGGGGGCAGGCCAAAAACATTCAGTACTTC. As protein: CASSLRGQAKNIQYF. V is TRBV28 and J is TRBJ2-4; 7 bases match TRBD1. CDR3 length: 15 residues. CDR1 is MDHEN, CDR2 SYDVKM, per germline. J gave up 1 base and V 2 bases, and 2 bases lay outside the gene matches.

The chain has TRBV27 and TRBJ2-7; 8 bases fit TRBD2. Germline-derived CDR1 and CDR2 are MNHEY and SMNVEV (reference sequence). CDR3 size: 17 residues. Trimming removed 6 bases from V and 4 bases from J; junction bases left unmatched: 17. The CDR3 DNA is TGTGCCAGCAGCTTTACCATGACGGGCGGGAGGCGGTACGAGCAGTACTTC. Amino acid sequence: CASSFTMTGGRRYEQYF.

V usage is TRBV7-9 and J usage is TRBJ1-4; 7 bases are a match to TRBD1. The V and J ends lost 5 bases and 1 base, in that order; junction bases with no gene match: 10. The CDR3 totals 17 residues. Germline V gene data show CDR1 as SEHNR and CDR2 as FQNEAQ (reference sequence). The CDR3 loop is CASSLGRGRGTNEKLFF. The CDR3 DNA is TGTGCCAGCAGCCTCGGAAGGGGGCGCGGAACTAATGAAAAACTGTTTTTT. The whole variable domain, filled in from reference TRBV7-9 and TRBJ1-4, reads DTGVSQNPRHKITKRGQNVTFRCDPISEHNRLYWYRQTLGQGPEFLTYFQNEAQLEKSRLLSDRFSAERPKGSFSTLEIQRTEQGDSAMYLCASSLGRGRGTNEKLFFGSGTQLSVL.

This sequence joins TRBV29-1 and TRBJ2-7; TRBD1 matches at 7 bases. Per the germline V gene, CDR1 is SQVTM and CDR2 is ANQGSEA. V was pared by 6 bases and J by 6 bases, with 11 bases of the junction left unmatched. CDR3 length: 13 amino acids. For the CDR3, the DNA is TGCAGCGTCTCTGGACAGGTACCGGGCGAGCAGTACTTC. It yields the protein CSVSGQVPGEQYF.